Given below is one TCR beta chain in context. This clone has ten or more counts. Which antigen it targets is not known. Qualities for individual bases were not recorded, and no much larger clone is one base off. In the germline V gene, CDR1 corresponds to MDHEN and CDR2 to SYDVKM. Here V drops 7 bases and J drops 2 bases, and the junction holds 6 bases not matched to any gene. From its cysteine to its phenylalanine, the CDR3 spans 14 amino acids. Left in the record is the CDR3 DNA by itself, 42 bases read in frame from the first base. The CDR3 regions of human TCRbeta chains were analyzed by immunosequencing. The study's own analysis went as follows. Repertoire TCRs were matched against a reference library of SARS-CoV-2-specific TCRs generated with the MIRA antigen-specificity platform. Breadth was defined as the fraction of unique TCRs that were SARS-CoV-2-associated, and depth was defined as the fraction of total T cells that were SARS-CoV-2-associated. Using the MIRA data, each spike-specific TCR was mapped to the spike region that the TCR reacts to and placed in a CD4 or CD8 class. Log10-transformed breadth and depth values were compared by one-way ANOVA with Sidak's multiple comparisons tests. TCRdb provides this immuneACCESS table in a form limited to in-frame rearrangements. Some clones are lacking; in checked studies, under half of them reflect an unresolved V gene, and why the rest are absent is not known. V and J calls and clone size follow that table, whereas D and trimming were derived from the DNA. Across this sample there are around 130,000 clones, with about 94% seen only once. Around 7% of the sample lies in the top ten.

The source of the sample is a study of T cell responses to AZD1222 COVID-19 vaccine (TCRdb year 2021). In the study overall: AZD1222 recipients given second doses at about 4 weeks or at about 12 weeks were pooled, since spike-specific TCR depth and breadth were not found to differ between the two schedules. Trial participants were enrolled by age into subgroups of 18-55, 56-69 and 70-plus years, and roughly 150, 30 and 60 TCR-sequenced participants, respectively, were included in these subgroups. TCR sequencing covered 233 trial participants: about 210 given two doses of AZD1222 and 26 given two doses of MenACWY control vaccine. Study-wide findings and limitations: The 56-69-year group was small, and its depth increase did not reach significance, likely because of low power. Because no day 14 peak-response samples were available, repertoires were characterized only after the peak T cell response. Only five to seven AZD1222 recipients were SARS-CoV-2 seropositive at baseline, limiting conclusions about previously exposed vaccinees. Vaccine-associated CD4 TCRs spanned the whole spike protein, with dominant responses in regions 160-218 and 743-854. Participants were mostly white British, with more females than males. The authors suggested clonal diversity may have been underestimated. Spike-specific TCR breadth and depth rose significantly after two AZD1222 doses compared with day 0 and with MenACWY recipients. Epitopes outside the regions mutated in the B.1.351 and B.1.1.7 variants were reportedly recognized by nearly half of the unique spike-specific TCRs.

The time point label of this sample denotes: baseline before first vaccination. Samples from vaccinated people were obtained from the UK trials COV001 and COV002, which included a single-blind randomized controlled phase 2/3 trial of AZD1222 (ChAdOx1 nCoV-19) in healthy adults. For TCRbeta chain sequencing, PBMC samples were collected from trial participants at day 0 and at day 28 after the second dose. This clonotype originated in an adult in good health. This sample comprised peripheral blood, obtained on day 0 of AZD1222 vaccination. The chain is assembled from TRBV28 and TRBJ2-7; 9 bases in the middle match TRBD1. The CDR3 in this case is CASKRRDRAYEQYF. The nucleotide sequence is given as TGTGCCAGCAAACGACGGGACAGGGCCTACGAGCAGTACTTC.